This entry concerns a single TCR beta chain. The antigen remains undetermined. Profiled with immunoSEQ multiplex PCR; TCRdb holds only in-frame clones, not every one. This table has around 66,000 clones, more than 75% appearing once. The data originate from a study of lymphopenia after photon versus proton radiotherapy. General study points: Post-nadir TCR diversity decline inversely tracked overall survival among those who died. Under photons, naive T cells and diversity fell while effector/memory populations rose. Authors raise, but do not show, better survival with proton therapy. Post-nadir diversity loss with photons came from oligoclonal expansion, particularly CD8+ Temra cells.

Germline CDR1 reads SGHTA; CDR2 reads FQGNSA. V was cut by 1 base and J by 3 bases, with 13 bases left in between. The CDR3 sequence is 16 residues long. The sequence derives from a man in his forties or fifties with gastric cancer. The specimen comprised peripheral blood, sampled from a patient treated with photon-based radiotherapy. The chain employs TRBV7-2 and TRBJ2-1; possible D gene TRBD1, 5 bases. The CDR3 loop reads CASSLVGRAHYNEQFF. The CDR3 DNA follows: TGTGCCAGCAGCTTAGTAGGCAGGGCCCACTACAATGAGCAGTTCTTC.